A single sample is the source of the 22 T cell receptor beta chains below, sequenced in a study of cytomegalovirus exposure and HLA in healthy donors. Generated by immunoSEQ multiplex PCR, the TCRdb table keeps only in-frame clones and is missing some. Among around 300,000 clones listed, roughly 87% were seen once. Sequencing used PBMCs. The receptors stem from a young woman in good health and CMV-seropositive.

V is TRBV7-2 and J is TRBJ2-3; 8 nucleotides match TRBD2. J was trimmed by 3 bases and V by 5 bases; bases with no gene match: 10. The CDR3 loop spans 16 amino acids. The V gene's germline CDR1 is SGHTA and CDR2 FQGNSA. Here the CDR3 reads CASSPAGGTLTDTQYF. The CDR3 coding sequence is TGTGCCAGCAGCCCCGCGGGGGGCACCTTAACAGATACGCAGTATTTT.

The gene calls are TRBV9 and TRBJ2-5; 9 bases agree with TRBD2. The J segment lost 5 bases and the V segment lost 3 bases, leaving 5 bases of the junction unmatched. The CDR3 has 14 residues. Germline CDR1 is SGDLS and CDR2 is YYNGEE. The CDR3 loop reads CASSARGGEETQYF. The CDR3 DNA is TGTGCCAGCAGCGCGCGGGGGGGCGAGGAGACCCAGTACTTC.

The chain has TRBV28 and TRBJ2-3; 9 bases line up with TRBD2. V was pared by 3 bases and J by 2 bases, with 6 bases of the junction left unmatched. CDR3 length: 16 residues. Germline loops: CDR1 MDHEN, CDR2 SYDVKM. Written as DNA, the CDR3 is TGTGCCAGCAGTTTTAAGGGACTAGCCGACACAGATACGCAGTATTTT. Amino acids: CASSFKGLADTDTQYF.

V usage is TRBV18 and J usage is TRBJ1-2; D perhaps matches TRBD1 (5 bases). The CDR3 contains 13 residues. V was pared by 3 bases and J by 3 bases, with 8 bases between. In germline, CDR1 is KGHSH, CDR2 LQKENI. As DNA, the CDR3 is TGTGCCAGCTCACCGGCCAGGGACTATGGCTACACCTTC. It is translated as CASSPARDYGYTF.

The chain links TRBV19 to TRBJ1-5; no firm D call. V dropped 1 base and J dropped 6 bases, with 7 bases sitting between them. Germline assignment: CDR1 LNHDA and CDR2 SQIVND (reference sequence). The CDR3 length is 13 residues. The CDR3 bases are TGTGCCAGTAGTATAGGGGCTTCTCAGCCCCAGCATTTT. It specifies CASSIGASQPQHF.

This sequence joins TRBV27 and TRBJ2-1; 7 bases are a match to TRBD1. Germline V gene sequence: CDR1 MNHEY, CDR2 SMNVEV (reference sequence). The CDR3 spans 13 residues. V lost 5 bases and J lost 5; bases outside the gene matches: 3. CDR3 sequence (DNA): TGTGCCAGCAGTAAGACAGGGAACAATGAGCAGTTCTTC. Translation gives CASSKTGNNEQFF.

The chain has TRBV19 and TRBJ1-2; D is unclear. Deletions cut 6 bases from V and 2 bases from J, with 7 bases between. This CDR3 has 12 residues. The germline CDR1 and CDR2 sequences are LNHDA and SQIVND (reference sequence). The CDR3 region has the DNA TGTGCCAGTAGGGAACCCAACTATGGCTACACCTTC. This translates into CASREPNYGYTF. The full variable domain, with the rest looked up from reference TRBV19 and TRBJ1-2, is DGGITQSPKYLFRKEGQNVTLSCEQNLNHDAMYWYRQDPGQGLRLIYYSQIVNDFQKGDIAEGYSVSREKKESFPLTVTSAQKNPTAFYLCASREPNYGYTFGSGTRLTVV.

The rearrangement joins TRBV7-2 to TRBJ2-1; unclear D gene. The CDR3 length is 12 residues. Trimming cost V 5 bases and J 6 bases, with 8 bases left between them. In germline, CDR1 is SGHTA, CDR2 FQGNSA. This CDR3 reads CASSPTFNEQFF. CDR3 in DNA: TGTGCCAGCAGCCCGACTTTCAATGAGCAGTTCTTC.

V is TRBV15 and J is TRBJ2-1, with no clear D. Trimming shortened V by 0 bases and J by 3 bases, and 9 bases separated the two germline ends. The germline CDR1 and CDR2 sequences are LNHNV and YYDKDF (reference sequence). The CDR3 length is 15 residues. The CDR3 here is CATSRDRGGYNEQFF. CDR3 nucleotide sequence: TGTGCCACCAGCAGAGATCGTGGCGGCTACAATGAGCAGTTCTTC.

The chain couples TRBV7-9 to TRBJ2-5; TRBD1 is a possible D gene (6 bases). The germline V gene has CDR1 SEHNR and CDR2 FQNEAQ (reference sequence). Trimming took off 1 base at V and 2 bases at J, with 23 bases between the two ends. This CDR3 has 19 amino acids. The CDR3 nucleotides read TGTGCCAGCAGCTTAGTTGTTGCCGGCCTCGGGACACTTCAAGAGACCCAGTACTTC. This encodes CASSLVVAGLGTLQETQYF.

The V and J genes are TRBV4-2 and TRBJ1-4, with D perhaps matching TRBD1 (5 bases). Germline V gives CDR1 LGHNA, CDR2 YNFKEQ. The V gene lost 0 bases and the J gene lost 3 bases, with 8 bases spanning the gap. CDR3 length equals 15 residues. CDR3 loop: CASSQDGGANEKLFF. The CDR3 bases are TGTGCCAGCAGCCAAGATGGAGGGGCTAATGAAAAACTGTTTTTT.

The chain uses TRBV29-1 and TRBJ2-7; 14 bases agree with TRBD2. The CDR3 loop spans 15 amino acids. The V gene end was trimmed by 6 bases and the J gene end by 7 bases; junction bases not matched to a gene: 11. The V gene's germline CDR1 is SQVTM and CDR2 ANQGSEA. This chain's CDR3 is CSVAYGTSGSKEQYF. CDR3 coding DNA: TGCAGCGTGGCGTACGGGACTAGCGGGAGTAAGGAGCAGTACTTC.

CDR3 bases: TGCGCCAGCAGCCAAACAACAGGGACAGGGGCTTCACCCCTCCACTTT. This translates into CASSQTTGTGASPLHF. The rearrangement joins TRBV4-1 to TRBJ1-6; TRBD1 aligns across 10 bases. The trim removed 2 bases at V and 9 bases at J, leaving 7 bases unmatched. Per germline, CDR1 MGHRA and CDR2 YSYEKL. The CDR3 sequence is 16 residues long.

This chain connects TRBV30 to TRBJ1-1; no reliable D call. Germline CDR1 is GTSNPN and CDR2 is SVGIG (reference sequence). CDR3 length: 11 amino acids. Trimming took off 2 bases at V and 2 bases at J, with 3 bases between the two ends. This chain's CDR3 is CAWSINTEAFF. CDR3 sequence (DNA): TGTGCCTGGAGTATAAACACTGAAGCTTTCTTT. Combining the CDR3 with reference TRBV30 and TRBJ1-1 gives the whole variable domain SQTIHQWPATLVQPVGSPLSLECTVEGTSNPNLYWYRQAAGRGLQLLFYSVGIGQISSEVPQNLSASRPQDRQFILSSKKLLLSDSGFYLCAWSINTEAFFGQGTRLTVV.

CDR3 region: CASSVVTYGYTF. The CDR3 bases are TGTGCCAGCTCAGTCGTCACTTATGGCTACACCTTC. The genes are TRBV18 and TRBJ1-2, with D uncertain. V lost 5 bases and J 5 bases, leaving 9 bases between the germline ends. This CDR3 spans 12 amino acids. Germline assignment: CDR1 KGHSH and CDR2 LQKENI.

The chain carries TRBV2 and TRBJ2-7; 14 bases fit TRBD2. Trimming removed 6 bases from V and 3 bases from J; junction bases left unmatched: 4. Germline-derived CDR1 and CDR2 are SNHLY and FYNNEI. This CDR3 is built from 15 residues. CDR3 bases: TGTGCCAGCAGCCCGGGACTAGCGGGGGACTACGAGCAGTACTTC. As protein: CASSPGLAGDYEQYF. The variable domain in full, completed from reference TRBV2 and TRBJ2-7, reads EPEVTQTPSHQVTQMGQEVILRCVPISNHLYFYWYRQILGQKVEFLVSFYNNEISEKSEIFDDQFSVERPDGSNFTLKIRSTKLEDSAMYFCASSPGLAGDYEQYFGPGTRLTVT.

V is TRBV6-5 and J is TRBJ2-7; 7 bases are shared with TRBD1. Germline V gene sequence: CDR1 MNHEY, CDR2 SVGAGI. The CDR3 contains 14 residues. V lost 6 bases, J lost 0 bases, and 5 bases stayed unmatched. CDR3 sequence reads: CASSNRDSSYEQYF. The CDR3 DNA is TGTGCCAGCAGCAATCGGGACAGCTCCTACGAGCAGTACTTC.

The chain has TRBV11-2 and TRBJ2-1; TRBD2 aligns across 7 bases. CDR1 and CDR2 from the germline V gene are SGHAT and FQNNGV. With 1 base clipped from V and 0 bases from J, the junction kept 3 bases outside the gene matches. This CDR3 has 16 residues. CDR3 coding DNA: TGTGCCAGCAGCTTAGCGGGGGGTAGCTCCTACAATGAGCAGTTCTTC. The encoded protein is CASSLAGGSSYNEQFF.

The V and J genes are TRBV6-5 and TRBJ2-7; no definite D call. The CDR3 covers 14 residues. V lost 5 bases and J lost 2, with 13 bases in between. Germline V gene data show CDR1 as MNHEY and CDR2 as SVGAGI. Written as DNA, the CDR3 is TGTGCCAGCAGTCGTAACAGTTCTCCCTACGAGCAGTACTTC. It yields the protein CASSRNSSPYEQYF.

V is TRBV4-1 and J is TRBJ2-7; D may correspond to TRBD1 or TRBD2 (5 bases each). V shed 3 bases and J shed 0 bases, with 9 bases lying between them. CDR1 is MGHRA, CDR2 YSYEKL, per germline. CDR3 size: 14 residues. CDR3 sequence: CASSQGTISYEQYF. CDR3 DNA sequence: TGCGCCAGCAGCCAGGGGACCATCTCCTACGAGCAGTACTTC.

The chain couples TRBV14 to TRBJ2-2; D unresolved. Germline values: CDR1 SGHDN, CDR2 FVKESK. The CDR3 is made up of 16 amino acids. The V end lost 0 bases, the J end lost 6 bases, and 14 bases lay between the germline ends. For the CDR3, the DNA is TGTGCCAGCAGCCAAGATCTGGGTCCCTTTCCCGGGGAGCTGTTTTTT. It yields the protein CASSQDLGPFPGELFF.

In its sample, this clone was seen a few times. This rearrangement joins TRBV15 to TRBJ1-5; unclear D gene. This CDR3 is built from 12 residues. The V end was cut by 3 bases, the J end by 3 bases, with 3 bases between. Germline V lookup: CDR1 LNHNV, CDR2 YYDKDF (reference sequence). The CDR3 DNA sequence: TGTGCCACCAGCAGCCTCAATCAGCCCCAGCATTTT. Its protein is CATSSLNQPQHF.